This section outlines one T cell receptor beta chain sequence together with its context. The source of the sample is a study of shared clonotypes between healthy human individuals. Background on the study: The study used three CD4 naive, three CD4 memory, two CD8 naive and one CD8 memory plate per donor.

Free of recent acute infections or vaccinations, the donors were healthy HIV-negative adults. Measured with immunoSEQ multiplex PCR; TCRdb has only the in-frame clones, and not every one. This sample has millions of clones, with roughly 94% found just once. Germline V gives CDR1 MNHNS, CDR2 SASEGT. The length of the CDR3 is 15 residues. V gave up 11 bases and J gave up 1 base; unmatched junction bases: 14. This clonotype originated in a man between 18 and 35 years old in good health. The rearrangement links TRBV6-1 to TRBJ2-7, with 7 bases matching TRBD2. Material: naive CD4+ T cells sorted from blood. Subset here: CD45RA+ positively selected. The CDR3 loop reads CAVSLGWGGSYEQYF. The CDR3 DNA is TGTGCCGTCTCCCTTGGGTGGGGGGGATCCTACGAGCAGTACTTC.